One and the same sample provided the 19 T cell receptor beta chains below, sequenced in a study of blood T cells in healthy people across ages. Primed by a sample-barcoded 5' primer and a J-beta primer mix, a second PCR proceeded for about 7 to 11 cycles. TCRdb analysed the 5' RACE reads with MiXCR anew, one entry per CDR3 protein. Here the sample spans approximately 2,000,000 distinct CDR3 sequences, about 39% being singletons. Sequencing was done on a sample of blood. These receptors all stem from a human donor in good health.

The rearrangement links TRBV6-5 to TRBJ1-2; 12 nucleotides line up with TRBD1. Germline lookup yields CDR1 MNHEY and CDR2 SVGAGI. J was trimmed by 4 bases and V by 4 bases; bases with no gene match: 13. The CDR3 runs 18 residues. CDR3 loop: CASSFSPGQGARGYGYTF. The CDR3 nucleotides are TGTGCCAGCAGTTTCTCCCCGGGACAGGGGGCGCGAGGCTATGGCTACACCTTC.

CDR3: CSASRTGTGTEAFF. The DNA for the CDR3 is TGCAGTGCTTCCCGGACAGGGACGGGCACTGAAGCTTTCTTT. The rearrangement links TRBV20-1 to TRBJ1-1; 8 nucleotides align to TRBD1. This CDR3 contains 14 residues. J gave up 4 bases and V 5 bases, and 9 bases lay outside the gene matches. CDR1 and CDR2 (germline): DFQATT, SNEGSKA (reference sequence).

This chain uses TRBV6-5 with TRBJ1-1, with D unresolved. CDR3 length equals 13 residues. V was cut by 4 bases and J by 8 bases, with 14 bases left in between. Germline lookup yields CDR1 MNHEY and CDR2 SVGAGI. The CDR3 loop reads CASSSGSPGEAFF. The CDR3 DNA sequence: TGTGCCAGCAGTTCCGGTTCCCCGGGGGAAGCTTTCTTT.

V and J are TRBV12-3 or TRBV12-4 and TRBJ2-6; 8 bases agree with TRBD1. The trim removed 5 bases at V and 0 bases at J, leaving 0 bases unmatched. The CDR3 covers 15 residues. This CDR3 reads CASSQGASGANVLTF. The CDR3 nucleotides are TGTGCCAGCAGTCAGGGGGCCTCTGGGGCCAACGTCCTGACTTTC.

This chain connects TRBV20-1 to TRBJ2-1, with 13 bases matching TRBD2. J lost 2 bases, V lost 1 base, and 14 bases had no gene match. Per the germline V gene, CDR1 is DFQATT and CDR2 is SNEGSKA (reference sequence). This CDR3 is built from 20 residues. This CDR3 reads CSARGGLAGANPKTYNEQFF. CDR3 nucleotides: TGCAGTGCTAGAGGAGGACTAGCGGGGGCCAACCCTAAAACCTACAATGAGCAGTTCTTC.

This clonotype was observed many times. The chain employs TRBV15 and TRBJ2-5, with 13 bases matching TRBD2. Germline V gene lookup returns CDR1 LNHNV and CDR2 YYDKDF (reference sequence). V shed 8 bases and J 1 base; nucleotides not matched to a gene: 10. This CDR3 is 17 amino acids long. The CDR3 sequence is CATSWGRTSGGQETQYF. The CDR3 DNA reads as TGTGCCACCTCATGGGGGCGGACTAGCGGGGGCCAAGAGACCCAGTACTTC.

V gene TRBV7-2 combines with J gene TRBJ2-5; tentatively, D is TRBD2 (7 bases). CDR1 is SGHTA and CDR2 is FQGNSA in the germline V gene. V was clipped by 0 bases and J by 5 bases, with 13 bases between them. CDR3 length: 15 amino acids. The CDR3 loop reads CASSLAWGGGETQYF. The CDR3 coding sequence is TGTGCCAGCAGCTTAGCTTGGGGGGGCGGGGAGACCCAGTACTTC. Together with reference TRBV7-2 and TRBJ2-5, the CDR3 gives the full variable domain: GAGVSQSPSNKVTEKGKDVELRCDPISGHTALYWYRQSLGQGLEFLIYFQGNSAPDKSGLPSDRFSAERTGGSVSTLTIQRTQQEDSAVYLCASSLAWGGGETQYFGPGTRLLVL.

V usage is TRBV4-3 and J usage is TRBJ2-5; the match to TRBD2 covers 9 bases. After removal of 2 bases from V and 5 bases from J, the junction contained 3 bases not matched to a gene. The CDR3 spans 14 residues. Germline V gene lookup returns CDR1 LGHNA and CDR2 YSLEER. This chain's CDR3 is CASSQSTSGETQYF. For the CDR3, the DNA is TGCGCCAGCAGCCAATCTACTAGCGGGGAGACCCAGTACTTC.

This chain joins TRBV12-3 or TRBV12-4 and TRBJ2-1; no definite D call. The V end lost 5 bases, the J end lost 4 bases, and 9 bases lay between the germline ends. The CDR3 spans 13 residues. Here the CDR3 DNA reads TGTGCCAGCAGTCTCATGATGTACAATGAGCAGTTCTTC. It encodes CASSLMMYNEQFF.

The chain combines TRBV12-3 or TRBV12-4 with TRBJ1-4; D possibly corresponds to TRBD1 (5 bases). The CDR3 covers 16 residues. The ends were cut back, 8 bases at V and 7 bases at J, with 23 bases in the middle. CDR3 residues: CASQKSRQTSPEKLFF. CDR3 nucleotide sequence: TGTGCCAGCCAAAAATCGCGACAGACCTCCCCTGAAAAACTGTTTTTT.

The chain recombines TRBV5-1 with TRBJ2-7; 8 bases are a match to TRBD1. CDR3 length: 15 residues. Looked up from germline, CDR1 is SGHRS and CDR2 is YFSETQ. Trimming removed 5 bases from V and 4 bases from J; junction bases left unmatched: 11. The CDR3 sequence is CASRENTGGGYEQYF. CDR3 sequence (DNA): TGCGCCAGCAGGGAAAACACAGGGGGTGGATACGAGCAGTACTTC. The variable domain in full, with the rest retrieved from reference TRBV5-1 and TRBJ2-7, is KAGVTQTPRYLIKTRGQQVTLSCSPISGHRSVSWYQQTPGQGLQFLFEYFSETQRNKGNFPGRFSGRQFSNSRSEMNVSTLELGDSALYLCASRENTGGGYEQYFGPGTRLTVT.

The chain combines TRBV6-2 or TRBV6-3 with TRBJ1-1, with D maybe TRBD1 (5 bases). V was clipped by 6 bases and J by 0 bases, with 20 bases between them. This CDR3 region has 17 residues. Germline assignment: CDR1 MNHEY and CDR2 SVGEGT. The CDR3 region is CASREAADKVMNTEAFF. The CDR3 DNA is TGTGCCAGCAGAGAGGCCGCGGACAAAGTAATGAACACTGAAGCTTTCTTT.

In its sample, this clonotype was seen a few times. Here the CDR3 DNA reads TGTGCCAGCAGCGTAGAGGGATCGACCTACGAGCAGTACTTC. It yields the protein CASSVEGSTYEQYF. This rearrangement joins TRBV9 to TRBJ2-7; D ambiguous. The CDR3 covers 14 residues. Trimming removed 0 bases from V and 2 bases from J, with 9 bases in between. The germline gives CDR1 SGDLS, CDR2 YYNGEE.

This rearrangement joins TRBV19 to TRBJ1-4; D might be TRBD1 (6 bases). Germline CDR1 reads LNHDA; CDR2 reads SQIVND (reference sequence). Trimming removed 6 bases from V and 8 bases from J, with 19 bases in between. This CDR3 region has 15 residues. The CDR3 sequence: CASRRFSGEREKLFF. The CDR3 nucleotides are TGTGCCAGTAGGAGATTCTCAGGGGAGAGGGAAAAACTGTTTTTT.

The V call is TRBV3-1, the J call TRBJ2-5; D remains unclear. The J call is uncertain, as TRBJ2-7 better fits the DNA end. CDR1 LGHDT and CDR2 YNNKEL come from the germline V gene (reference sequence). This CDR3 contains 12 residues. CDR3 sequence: CASRHPSSEQYF. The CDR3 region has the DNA TGTGCCAGCAGACACCCTTCGTCCGAGCAGTACTTC.

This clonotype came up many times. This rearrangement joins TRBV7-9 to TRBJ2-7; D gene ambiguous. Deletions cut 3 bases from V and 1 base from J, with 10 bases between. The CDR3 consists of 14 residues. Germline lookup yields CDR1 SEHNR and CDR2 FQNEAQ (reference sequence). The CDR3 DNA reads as TGTGCCAGCAGCTTCCCGGGCCAATCCTACGAGCAGTACTTC. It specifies CASSFPGQSYEQYF.

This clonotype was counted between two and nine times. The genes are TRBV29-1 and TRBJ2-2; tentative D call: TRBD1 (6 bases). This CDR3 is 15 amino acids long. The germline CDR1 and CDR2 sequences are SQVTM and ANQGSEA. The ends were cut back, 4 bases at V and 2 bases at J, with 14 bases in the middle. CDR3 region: CSVASRGSNTGELFF. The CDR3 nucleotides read TGCAGCGTTGCCAGCAGGGGTTCTAACACCGGGGAGCTGTTTTTT.

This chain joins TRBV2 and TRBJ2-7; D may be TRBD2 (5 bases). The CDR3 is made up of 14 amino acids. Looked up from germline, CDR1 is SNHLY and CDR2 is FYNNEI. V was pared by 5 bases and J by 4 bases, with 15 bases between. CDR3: CASSPGLVLYEQYF. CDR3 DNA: TGTGCCAGCAGTCCAGGACTCGTCCTTTACGAGCAGTACTTC.

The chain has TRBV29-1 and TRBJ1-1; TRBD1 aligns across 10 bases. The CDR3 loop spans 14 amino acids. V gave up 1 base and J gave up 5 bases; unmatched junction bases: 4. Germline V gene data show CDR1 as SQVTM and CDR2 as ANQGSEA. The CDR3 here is CSVEAGQGRTEAFF. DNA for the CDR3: TGCAGCGTTGAAGCGGGACAGGGGAGGACTGAAGCTTTCTTT.